This T cell receptor (beta chain) was sequenced during a study of vaccination and CD4 T cells after COVID-19. This sample's treatment: roughly 11-day PBMC culture with coronavirus spike peptide pools or control peptides (ViraFEST assay). Trimming removed 2 bases from V and 4 bases from J, with 17 bases in between. Germline V gives CDR1 MNHNS, CDR2 SASEGT. The CDR3 runs to 16 residues. Concerning this clonotype itself: Its cognate antigen is unknown.

The Oncomine TCR Beta short-read assay was applied to DNA of cultured CD4+ T cells. TCRdb re-called the PCR reads through MiXCR, storing one row per CDR3 protein. The sample lists just under 20,000 distinct CDR3 sequences, approximately 42% occurring once. The source was CD4+ T cells from blood, cultured in vitro, collected before SARS-CoV-2 vaccination. The chain uses TRBV6-1 and TRBJ1-2, with D perhaps TRBD1 (5 bases). The receptor comes from a human donor who received a COVID-19 vaccine. The CDR3 DNA is TGTGCCAGCAGTGAACAGGGTGAGGCACGGACCTATGGCTACACCTTC. Translating it yields CASSEQGEARTYGYTF.